The next 2 T cell receptor beta chains were all read from a single sample in a study of T cell responses to AZD1222 COVID-19 vaccine. Generated by immunoSEQ multiplex PCR, the TCRdb table keeps only in-frame clones and is missing some. The sample includes roughly 99,000 clones, roughly 90% of them seen just once. Sequencing was performed on peripheral blood, taken on day 0 of AZD1222 vaccination. The receptors were gathered from an adult in good health.

The rearrangement uses TRBV19 and TRBJ1-1; D unclear. The V and J ends lost 3 bases and 7 bases respectively, with 6 bases between them. Germline V gives CDR1 LNHDA, CDR2 SQIVND (reference sequence). The CDR3 runs 11 residues. The CDR3 DNA is TGTGCCAGTAGTATTGAGCGTGAAGCTTTCTTT. Protein: CASSIEREAFF.

V gene TRBV28 combines with J gene TRBJ1-1; D might be TRBD1 (5 bases). The germline V and J ends were trimmed by 7 bases and 10 bases, with 13 bases remaining between them. Germline values: CDR1 MDHEN, CDR2 SYDVKM. The CDR3 totals 11 residues. The CDR3 nucleotides read TGTGCCAGCACCACCGACAGAGGAGCTTTCTTT. Residues: CASTTDRGAFF.